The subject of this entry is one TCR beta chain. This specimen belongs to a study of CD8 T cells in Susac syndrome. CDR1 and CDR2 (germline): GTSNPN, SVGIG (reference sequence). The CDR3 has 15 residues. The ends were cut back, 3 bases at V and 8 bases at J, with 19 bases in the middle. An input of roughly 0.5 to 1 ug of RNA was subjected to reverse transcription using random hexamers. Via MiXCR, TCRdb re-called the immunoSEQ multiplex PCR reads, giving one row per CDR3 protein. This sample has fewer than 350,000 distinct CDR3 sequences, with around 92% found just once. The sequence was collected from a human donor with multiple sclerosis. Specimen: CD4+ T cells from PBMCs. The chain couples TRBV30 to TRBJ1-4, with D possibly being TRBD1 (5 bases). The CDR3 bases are TGTGCCTGGAGGGCCAAGGGGAGACCGGGGGAAAAACTGTTTTTT. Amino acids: CAWRAKGRPGEKLFF.